These 19 T cell receptor beta chains originate from one sample sequenced in a study of regulatory T cells in long-lasting Graves disease. Noted time point: persistent/refractory GD, antithyroid drugs over 5 years with positive TRAb. Researchers made the TCR library from RNA that was extracted from PBMCs. Sequencing libraries for TCR beta were prepared with iRepertoire HTBI primers and Arm-PCR of CDR3 regions. TCRdb re-called the multiplex PCR reads through MiXCR, storing one row per CDR3 protein. The data show a few hundred thousand distinct CDR3 sequences, with 23% seen just once and around 24% held by the top ten. Sequences were derived from peripheral blood mononuclear cells (PBMCs), sampled when the disease was refractory, from a patient treated with antithyroid drugs. The source of these receptors is a female donor with Graves disease.

The rearrangement links TRBV27 to TRBJ2-2, with 10 bases lining up with TRBD1. The germline CDR1 and CDR2 sequences are MNHEY and SMNVEV (reference sequence). With 2 bases clipped from V and 7 bases from J, the junction kept 7 bases outside the gene matches. This CDR3 is 16 amino acids long. CDR3 in amino acids: CASSLRQGALVGELFF. The CDR3 bases are TGTGCCAGCAGTTTAAGACAGGGGGCGCTTGTCGGGGAGCTGTTTTTT.

This clonotype was picked up a small number of times. The gene calls are TRBV19 and TRBJ2-2, with unresolved D. With 5 bases removed from V and 1 base from J, the gap between germline ends came to 11 bases. Germline CDR1 and CDR2: LNHDA and SQIVND (reference sequence). This CDR3 region has 15 residues. CDR3 nucleotides: TGTGCCAGTAGTGGTGGGATTTTGAACACCGGGGAGCTGTTTTTT. Translated, it gives CASSGGILNTGELFF.

This clonotype was seen a handful of times. The chain couples TRBV19 to TRBJ1-2; perhaps TRBD1 as D (6 bases). Germline V gene data show CDR1 as LNHDA and CDR2 as SQIVND (reference sequence). Trimming took off 10 bases at V and 7 bases at J, with 16 bases between the two ends. The CDR3 totals 12 residues. CDR3 in amino acids: CATRPEGGGYTF. The CDR3 DNA reads TGTGCCACCAGACCGGAGGGGGGTGGCTACACCTTC.

The chain employs TRBV12-3 or TRBV12-4 and TRBJ2-7, with TRBD1 matching over 11 bases. The length of the CDR3 is 16 residues. After removal of 4 bases from V and 6 bases from J, the junction contained 11 bases not matched to a gene. CDR3 loop: CASSSRSTGTGGEQYF. The CDR3 DNA follows: TGTGCCAGCAGTTCACGATCGACCGGGACAGGGGGCGAGCAGTACTTC.

The chain carries TRBV6-2 or TRBV6-3 and TRBJ1-3; D may be TRBD1 (5 bases). CDR3 size: 15 residues. V dropped 5 bases and J dropped 2 bases, with 13 bases sitting between them. Germline CDR1 and CDR2: MNHEY and SVGEGT. The CDR3 protein is CASSEGWGAGNTIYF. CDR3 bases: TGTGCCAGCAGTGAGGGGTGGGGAGCTGGAAACACCATATATTTT.

The sample holds many counts of this clonotype. The junction departs from germline at one end; a sequencing error may be responsible. The gene calls are TRBV11-2 and TRBJ1-2; D uncertain. Germline V lookup: CDR1 SGHAT, CDR2 FQNNGV. CDR3 length equals 12 residues. CDR3 protein: CASSGEGQKIPF. Written as DNA, the CDR3 is TGTGCCAGCAGCGGAGAGGGCCAGAAGATACCCTTC.

This clonotype occurred many times. The chain links TRBV7-8 to TRBJ2-5, with 13 bases that match TRBD2. From germline, CDR1 is SGHVS and CDR2 FQNEAQ. V lost 4 bases to trimming and J lost 7 bases; unmatched junction nucleotides: 15. The CDR3 consists of 18 residues. DNA for the CDR3: TGTGCCAGCAGCTCCCGGACTAGCGGGAGTATTAGGGCGGCGACCCAGTACTTC. It specifies CASSSRTSGSIRAATQYF.

This clonotype was seen a few times. The chain uses TRBV20-1 and TRBJ2-5; D is possibly TRBD1 (6 bases). Germline values: CDR1 DFQATT, CDR2 SNEGSKA (reference sequence). The CDR3 is 16 amino acids. The germline V and J ends were trimmed by 4 bases and 5 bases, with 23 bases remaining between them. CDR3 region: CSATLRSGAPLETQYF. The CDR3 region has the DNA TGCAGTGCTACCCTCAGATCAGGGGCCCCCTTGGAGACCCAGTACTTC.

This clonotype has only a few counts. The V call is TRBV7-6, the J call TRBJ2-6; D gene ambiguous. This CDR3 is built from 15 residues. Trimming removed 3 bases at V and 1 base at J, with 7 bases between. CDR1 SGHVS and CDR2 FNYEAQ come from the germline V gene. CDR3: CASSFSSSGANVLTF. CDR3 DNA: TGTGCCAGCAGCTTTTCTTCGTCTGGGGCCAACGTCCTGACTTTC.

V gene TRBV11-2 combines with J gene TRBJ2-4, with TRBD2 matching 13 bases. V gave up 1 base and J gave up 4 bases; unmatched junction bases: 4. The CDR3 runs to 17 residues. The germline gives CDR1 SGHAT, CDR2 FQNNGV. CDR3 in amino acids: CASSLGGLAGWKNIQYF. The CDR3 DNA follows: TGTGCCAGCAGCTTAGGGGGACTAGCGGGATGGAAAAACATTCAGTACTTC. Together with reference TRBV11-2 and TRBJ2-4, the CDR3 gives the full variable domain: EAGVAQSPRYKIIEKRQSVAFWCNPISGHATLYWYQQILGQGPKLLIQFQNNGVVDDSQLPKDRFSAERLKGVDSTLKIQPAKLEDSAVYLCASSLGGLAGWKNIQYFGAGTRLSVL.

V gene TRBV7-2 combines with J gene TRBJ1-1; possibly TRBD1 for D (6 bases). Germline lookup yields CDR1 SGHTA and CDR2 FQGNSA. This CDR3 is 16 amino acids long. With 5 bases removed from V and 3 bases from J, the gap between germline ends came to 19 bases. The CDR3 loop is CASSPYREAGDTEAFF. The CDR3 coding sequence is TGTGCCAGCAGCCCCTACAGGGAGGCTGGTGACACTGAAGCTTTCTTT.

This chain links TRBV6-1 with TRBJ2-2; 11 bases agree with TRBD2. Per the germline V gene, CDR1 is MNHNS and CDR2 is SASEGT. There are 17 residues in the CDR3. With 6 bases clipped from V and 5 bases from J, the junction kept 11 bases outside the gene matches. In nucleotides, the CDR3 is TGTGCCAGCAGGCCGGCTAGCGGGAGGCGAAGTACCGGGGAGCTGTTTTTT. The encoded protein is CASRPASGRRSTGELFF.

This clonotype occurred a few times. V gene TRBV7-2 combines with J gene TRBJ2-7, with 9 bases that match TRBD2. Germline loops: CDR1 SGHTA, CDR2 FQGNSA. The CDR3 length is 19 residues. J was trimmed by 0 bases and V by 4 bases; bases with no gene match: 16. The CDR3 DNA reads TGTGCCAGCAGCTCCCGGTTCGCAGCGGGAGGTTTTTTCTCCTACGAGCAGTACTTC. Its protein is CASSSRFAAGGFFSYEQYF.

This clonotype came up a few times. This chain links TRBV7-2 with TRBJ1-3, with D perhaps matching TRBD1 (6 bases). The CDR3 is 15 amino acids. The V gene's germline CDR1 is SGHTA and CDR2 FQGNSA. Trimming cost V 5 bases and J 2 bases, with 13 bases left between them. This CDR3 reads CASSKGGGTGNTIYF. In DNA form, the CDR3 reads TGTGCCAGCAGCAAAGGTGGGGGCACTGGAAACACCATATATTTT.

The chain joins TRBV29-1 to TRBJ2-1; D is unresolved. The CDR3 consists of 12 residues. Germline lookup yields CDR1 SQVTM and CDR2 ANQGSEA. The V end was cut by 4 bases, the J end by 3 bases, with 7 bases between. The CDR3, as DNA: TGCAGCGTTGGGCTAGGCTACAATGAGCAGTTCTTC. The encoded protein is CSVGLGYNEQFF.

The genes are TRBV5-1 and TRBJ1-1; the D gene is possibly TRBD1 (5 bases). This CDR3 has 14 amino acids. Germline CDR1 is SGHRS and CDR2 is YFSETQ. V dropped 2 bases and J dropped 1 base, with 9 bases sitting between them. The CDR3 nucleotides are TGCGCCAGCAGCTTCGGACAAACGAACACTGAAGCTTTCTTT. Translated: CASSFGQTNTEAFF.

This clonotype appeared a few times. This chain uses TRBV6-5 with TRBJ1-1; TRBD1 aligns across 7 bases. This CDR3 is 15 amino acids long. Germline CDR1 MNHEY, CDR2 SVGAGI. With 3 bases clipped from V and 2 bases from J, the junction kept 6 bases outside the gene matches. CDR3 sequence reads: CASSYSGTANTEAFF. The CDR3 DNA is TGTGCCAGCAGTTATTCCGGGACAGCAAACACTGAAGCTTTCTTT.

The genes are TRBV20-1 and TRBJ2-2; a weak D match, TRBD1 (6 bases). CDR3 size: 14 residues. Germline lookup yields CDR1 DFQATT and CDR2 SNEGSKA (reference sequence). Deletions cut 3 bases from V and 2 bases from J, with 10 bases between. The CDR3 region is CSASTQGNTGELFF. The CDR3 DNA follows: TGCAGTGCTAGCACACAGGGAAACACCGGGGAGCTGTTTTTT.

The chain employs TRBV7-2 and TRBJ2-7, with D perhaps TRBD1 or TRBD2 (5 bases each). CDR1 SGHTA and CDR2 FQGNSA come from the germline V gene. Trimming cost V 7 bases and J 7 bases, with 17 bases left between them. The CDR3 has 13 amino acids. CDR3 loop: CASTSSRGGEQYF. The CDR3 DNA follows: TGTGCCAGCACCTCCTCGAGGGGTGGTGAGCAGTACTTC.